Each of the 2 T cell receptor beta chains below was sequenced from the same sample in a study of blood T cell repertoires in COVID-19. Assay: immunoSEQ multiplex PCR; the TCRdb copy retains only in-frame clones and omits some. Altogether fewer than 350,000 clones are present, 86% being singletons, with the ten largest covering about 1.9%. Sequencing was done on a sample of peripheral blood. Source of these receptors: a woman under 40 who had recovered from COVID-19.

J is TRBJ2-7 and V is TRBV18; the match to TRBD2 covers 8 bases. The CDR3 is 16 residues long. Losses at the gene ends were 6 bases for V and 5 bases for J; bases not matched to a gene: 15. Germline CDR1 and CDR2: KGHSH and LQKENI. Written as DNA, the CDR3 is TGTGCCAGCTCCTACGCAATAAACGCGGGGGGCAACGAGCAGTACTTC. This translates into CASSYAINAGGNEQYF.

This chain connects TRBV19 to TRBJ2-3; 7 bases match TRBD1. CDR1 and CDR2 from the germline V gene are LNHDA and SQIVND (reference sequence). The CDR3 sequence is 16 residues long. The ends lost 0 bases at V and 2 bases at J; junction bases unmatched: 5. CDR3: CASSIDRGQNTDTQYF. CDR3 DNA sequence: TGTGCCAGTAGTATAGATAGGGGGCAGAACACAGATACGCAGTATTTT.